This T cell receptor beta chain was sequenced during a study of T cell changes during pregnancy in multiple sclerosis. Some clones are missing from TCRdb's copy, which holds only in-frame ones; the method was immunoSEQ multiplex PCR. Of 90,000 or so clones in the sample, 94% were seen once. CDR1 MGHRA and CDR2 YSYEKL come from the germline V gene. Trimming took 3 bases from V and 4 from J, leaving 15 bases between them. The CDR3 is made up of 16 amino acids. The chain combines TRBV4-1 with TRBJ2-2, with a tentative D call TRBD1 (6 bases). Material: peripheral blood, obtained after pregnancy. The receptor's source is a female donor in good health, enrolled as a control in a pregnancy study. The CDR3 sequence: CASSHPNRVTTGELFF. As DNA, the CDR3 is TGCGCCAGCAGCCACCCCAACAGGGTTACCACCGGGGAGCTGTTTTTT.